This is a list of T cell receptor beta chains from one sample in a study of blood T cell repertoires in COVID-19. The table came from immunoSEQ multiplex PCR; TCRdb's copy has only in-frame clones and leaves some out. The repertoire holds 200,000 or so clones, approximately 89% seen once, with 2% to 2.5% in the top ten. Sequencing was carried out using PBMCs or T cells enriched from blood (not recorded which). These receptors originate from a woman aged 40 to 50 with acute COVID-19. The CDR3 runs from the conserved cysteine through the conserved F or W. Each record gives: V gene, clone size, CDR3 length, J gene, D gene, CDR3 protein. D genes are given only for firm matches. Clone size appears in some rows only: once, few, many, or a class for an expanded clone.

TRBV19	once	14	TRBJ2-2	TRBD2	CASTSGGNTGELFF
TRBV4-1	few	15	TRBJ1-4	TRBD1	CASSQGGQGGEKLFF
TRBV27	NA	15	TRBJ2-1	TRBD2	CASRLAGGSYNEQFF
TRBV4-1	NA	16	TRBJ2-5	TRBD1	CASSQDQTGARETQYF
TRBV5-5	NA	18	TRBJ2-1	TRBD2	CASSLGGLAGVIGDEQFF
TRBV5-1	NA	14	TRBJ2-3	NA	CASKLEDRANTQYF
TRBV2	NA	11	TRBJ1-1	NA	CASIGGPEAFF
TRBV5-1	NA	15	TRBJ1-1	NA	CASSFEGGVNTEAFF
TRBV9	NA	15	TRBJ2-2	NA	CASSLSGPLTGELFF
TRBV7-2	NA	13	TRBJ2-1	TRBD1	CASSGRQGDEQFF
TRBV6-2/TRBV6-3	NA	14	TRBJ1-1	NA	CASSTRGRVTEAFF
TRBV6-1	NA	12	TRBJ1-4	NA	CASSEQYEKLFF
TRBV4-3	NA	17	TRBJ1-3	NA	CASSPKSYGVAGNTIYF
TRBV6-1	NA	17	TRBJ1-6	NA	CASSEPQGSSYNSPLHF
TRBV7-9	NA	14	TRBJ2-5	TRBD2	CASSFAGGEETQYF
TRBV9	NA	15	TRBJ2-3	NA	CASSVDSRTKDTQYF
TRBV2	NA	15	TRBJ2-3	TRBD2	CASISGGIGADTQYF
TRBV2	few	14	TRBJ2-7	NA	CASSEWRLGDEQYF
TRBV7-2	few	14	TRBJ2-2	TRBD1	CATRQGGFTGELFF
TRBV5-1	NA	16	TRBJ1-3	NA	CASSLREAPSGNTIYF
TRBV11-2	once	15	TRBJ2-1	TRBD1	CASSLNRGLSREQFF
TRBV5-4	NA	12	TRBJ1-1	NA	CASSVDTTEAFF
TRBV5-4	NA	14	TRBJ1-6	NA	CASSLEPGNSPLHF
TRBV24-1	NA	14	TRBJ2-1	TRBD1	CATSDRDPNNEQFF
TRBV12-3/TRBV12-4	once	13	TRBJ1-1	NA	CASSFELDTEAFF
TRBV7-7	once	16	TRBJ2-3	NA	CASSFRTTGGSDTQYF
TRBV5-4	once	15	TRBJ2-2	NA	CASSGGAAGTGELFF